This paragraph reports one T cell receptor beta chain. These data originate in a study of blood T cell repertoires in COVID-19. Study-level information: Material from acute and convalescent COVID-19 was sourced from the United States, Italy and Spain. Sources were T cells, B-cell-depleted T cells, or PBMCs; the material itself was cDNA or gDNA.

In the original analysis: Cell counts per sample came from amplifying reference gene primers. Only in-frame clones appear in the TCRdb table, and some are missing; sequencing was by immunoSEQ multiplex PCR. V and J calls plus clone size are reproduced from that table; the DNA served to infer D and trimming. The table has about 50,000 clones, around 90% seen once. Looked up from germline, CDR1 is SGHTA and CDR2 is FQGNSA. Trimming pared 6 bases from V and 1 base from J, leaving 12 bases between. The CDR3 runs 14 residues. The receptor was isolated from a human donor with active COVID-19. The donor label of this sample is uncertain. The sequenced material came from peripheral blood. The chain recombines TRBV7-2 with TRBJ2-5; D gene ambiguous. CDR3 nucleotide sequence: TGTGCCAGCAGACCGACACTGATCCAAGAGACCCAGTACTTC. This gives the protein CASRPTLIQETQYF.